The 32 T cell receptor beta chains below come from one sample, sequenced in a study of OX40 agonist ivuxolimab in advanced cancers. Method: immunoSEQ multiplex PCR; TCRdb's copy keeps in-frame clones and lacks some. The repertoire consists of tens of thousands of clones, with approximately 86% occurring once and the leading ten covering 0.76%. The sequencing here drew on CD4+ or CD8+ T cells sorted from blood, taken in a trial of the OX40 agonist ivuxolimab. These receptors all stem from an adult with an advanced solid tumor such as melanoma, head and neck, liver or kidney cancer.

Remarks on this clone: Other DNA variants within this sample encode the same CDR3. This chain joins TRBV5-4 and TRBJ2-1, with D possibly matching TRBD2 (6 bases). The CDR3 runs 13 residues. The germline V gene has CDR1 SGHNT and CDR2 YYREEE (reference sequence). The germline V and J ends were trimmed by 0 bases and 7 bases, with 8 bases remaining between them. CDR3 nucleotides: TGTGCCAGCAGCTTGGTAGCGGTAAATGAGCAGTTCTTC. Translating it yields CASSLVAVNEQFF. Drawing the rest from reference TRBV5-4 and TRBJ2-1, the complete variable domain is ETGVTQSPTHLIKTRGQQVTLRCSSQSGHNTVSWYQQALGQGPQFIFQYYREEENGRGNFPPRFSGLQFPNYSSELNVNALELDDSALYLCASSLVAVNEQFFGPGTRLTVL.

The chain links TRBV5-4 to TRBJ1-2, with D maybe TRBD1 (6 bases). This CDR3 has 13 amino acids. Germline V gives CDR1 SGHNT, CDR2 YYREEE (reference sequence). With 4 bases removed from V and 4 bases from J, the gap between germline ends came to 11 bases. The CDR3 DNA reads TGTGCCAGCAGCCCAGGGGACCGCTATGGCTACACCTTC. It is translated as CASSPGDRYGYTF. The whole variable domain, remainder taken from reference TRBV5-4 and TRBJ1-2, is ETGVTQSPTHLIKTRGQQVTLRCSSQSGHNTVSWYQQALGQGPQFIFQYYREEENGRGNFPPRFSGLQFPNYSSELNVNALELDDSALYLCASSPGDRYGYTFGSGTRLTVV.

V gene TRBV2 combines with J gene TRBJ2-1, with 8 bases matching TRBD2. The CDR3 loop spans 14 amino acids. The V segment lost 9 bases and the J segment 4 bases; nucleotides outside the gene matches: 8. The germline V gene has CDR1 SNHLY and CDR2 FYNNEI. CDR3: CASAGTSYYNEQFF. CDR3 nucleotide sequence: TGTGCCAGTGCCGGGACTAGTTATTACAATGAGCAGTTCTTC.

The CDR3 nucleotides read TGTGCCAGCAGCTTGGGCAGGGCTTACAATGAGCAGTTCTTC. This encodes CASSLGRAYNEQFF. The chain has TRBV7-2 and TRBJ2-1, with a weak D call TRBD1 (5 bases). CDR1 and CDR2 (germline): SGHTA, FQGNSA. This CDR3 region has 14 residues. The germline V and J ends were trimmed by 3 bases and 4 bases, with 10 bases remaining between them.

This clone was seen only once. The gene calls are TRBV25-1 and TRBJ2-5, with a weak D call TRBD1 (7 bases). CDR1 is MGHDK and CDR2 is SYGVNS in the germline V gene. Trimming shortened V by 9 bases and J by 5 bases, and 16 bases separated the two germline ends. This CDR3 spans 13 amino acids. The CDR3, as DNA: TGTGCCAGTCAGCTACAGGGGAGGGAGACCCAGTACTTC. The encoded protein is CASQLQGRETQYF.

This clone was seen just once. The V and J genes are TRBV7-9 and TRBJ2-1; tentative D call: TRBD1 (5 bases). V was shortened by 2 bases and J by 1 base, with 9 bases between the two germline ends. Germline V gene lookup returns CDR1 SEHNR and CDR2 FQNEAQ (reference sequence). The CDR3 length is 15 residues. The CDR3 region has the DNA TGTGCCAGCAGCTTACAGGGCAAATCCTACAATGAGCAGTTCTTC. This encodes CASSLQGKSYNEQFF.

The chain joins TRBV6-5 to TRBJ2-7; D is undetermined. Trimming took 0 bases from V and 6 from J, leaving 6 bases between them. Germline V gene sequence: CDR1 MNHEY, CDR2 SVGAGI. CDR3 length equals 12 residues. The CDR3 spells CASSYSSAEQYF. CDR3 coding DNA: TGTGCCAGCAGTTACTCCTCGGCCGAGCAGTACTTC.

This rearrangement joins TRBV19 to TRBJ1-5; D is possibly TRBD1 (5 bases). CDR1 is LNHDA and CDR2 is SQIVND in the germline V gene (reference sequence). This CDR3 has 13 amino acids. V gave up 5 bases and J gave up 5 bases, with 10 bases separating them. The CDR3 is CASSQRGDQPQHF. CDR3 nucleotides: TGTGCCAGTAGTCAGCGGGGGGATCAGCCCCAGCATTTT.

The chain is built from TRBV7-2 and TRBJ1-2; the match to TRBD1 covers 7 bases. CDR1 and CDR2 (germline): SGHTA, FQGNSA. CDR3 length: 14 amino acids. The J segment lost 3 bases and the V segment lost 3 bases, leaving 4 bases of the junction unmatched. The CDR3 sequence is CASSFQGVDYGYTF. The CDR3 DNA reads as TGTGCCAGCAGCTTCCAGGGGGTTGACTATGGCTACACCTTC.

The V call is TRBV19, the J call TRBJ2-3, with TRBD2 matching 7 bases. The CDR3 extends over 17 amino acids. CDR1 and CDR2 (germline): LNHDA, SQIVND (reference sequence). The J segment lost 8 bases and the V segment lost 4 bases, leaving 18 bases of the junction unmatched. The CDR3 region has the DNA TGTGCCAGTAGTAGATCTAGCGTGGGGAGGGATATCAGTACGCAGTATTTT. This encodes CASSRSSVGRDISTQYF.

The rearrangement uses TRBV28 and TRBJ2-5; TRBD2 agrees at 12 bases. Germline V lookup: CDR1 MDHEN, CDR2 SYDVKM. Germline trimming cut 5 bases from V and 1 base from J; bases unmatched to any gene: 14. The CDR3 contains 19 residues. The CDR3 bases are TGTGCCAGCAGTGAGTTAGATTCCGGGACTAGCGGGCTCCAAGAGACCCAGTACTTC. Protein sequence: CASSELDSGTSGLQETQYF.

The chain has TRBV5-8 and TRBJ1-4; no clear D. Trimming removed 1 base from V and 5 bases from J, with 3 bases in between. The CDR3 covers 12 residues. Germline CDR1 is SGHTS and CDR2 is YDEGEE. The chain's CDR3 is CASSLTNEKLFF. CDR3 in DNA: TGTGCCAGCAGCTTGACAAATGAAAAACTGTTTTTT.

V and J are TRBV2 and TRBJ2-7; 16 nucleotides match TRBD2. With 7 bases clipped from V and 4 bases from J, the junction kept 4 bases outside the gene matches. Germline V lookup: CDR1 SNHLY, CDR2 FYNNEI. This CDR3 spans 15 amino acids. Written as DNA, the CDR3 is TGTGCCAGCACCATGGGACTAGCGGGAGGGTACGAGCAGTACTTC. Translation gives CASTMGLAGGYEQYF.

The chain recombines TRBV10-3 with TRBJ2-3; 13 nucleotides line up with TRBD2. The CDR3 contains 16 residues. The germline gives CDR1 ENHRY, CDR2 SYGVKD. Trimming removed 3 bases from V and 8 bases from J; junction bases left unmatched: 8. The CDR3 here is CAISDRGLAGVATQYF. For the CDR3, the DNA is TGTGCCATCAGTGACCGTGGACTAGCGGGAGTAGCTACGCAGTATTTT.

The chain combines TRBV21-1 with TRBJ2-7; TRBD2, the table's D call, lacks a check against the DNA. TRBV21-1 is a pseudogene locus. This CDR3 comprises 18 residues. This chain's CDR3 is CASSKAQGNQAGAYEQYF. As DNA, the CDR3 is TGTGCCAGCAGCAAAGCGCAGGGGAATCAAGCGGGAGCCTACGAGCAGTACTTC.

This clone occurred a few times. The CDR3 loop reads CASSLGLAKETQYF. The CDR3, as DNA: TGTGCCAGCAGTTTGGGACTAGCTAAAGAGACCCAGTACTTC. This rearrangement joins TRBV6-1 to TRBJ2-5; 9 positions agree with TRBD2. The CDR3 loop spans 14 amino acids. Per germline, CDR1 MNHNS and CDR2 SASEGT. V lost 5 bases, J lost 3 bases, and 4 bases stayed unmatched.

The genes are TRBV5-6 and TRBJ1-4, with D tentatively TRBD1 (5 bases). CDR3 length: 16 amino acids. Trimming took 3 bases from V and 0 from J, leaving 12 bases between them. CDR1 SGHDT and CDR2 YYEEEE come from the germline V gene. CDR3 sequence reads: CASSYVGGTTNEKLFF. CDR3 sequence (DNA): TGTGCCAGCAGCTACGTGGGGGGGACAACTAATGAAAAACTGTTTTTT.

This chain uses TRBV12-5 with TRBJ2-5, with D perhaps matching TRBD1 (5 bases). The V end lost 6 bases, the J end lost 2 bases, and 10 bases lay between the germline ends. Germline V gene sequence: CDR1 LGHNT, CDR2 FRNRAP. The CDR3 runs to 13 residues. The CDR3 loop reads CASGLDTQETQYF. CDR3 DNA sequence: TGTGCTAGTGGCCTGGACACGCAAGAGACCCAGTACTTC.

The chain carries TRBV7-9 and TRBJ2-6; D possibly matches TRBD1 or TRBD2 (6 bases each). The ends were cut back, 5 bases at V and 2 bases at J, with 16 bases in the middle. Germline CDR1 reads SEHNR; CDR2 reads FQNEAQ (reference sequence). The CDR3 sequence is 17 residues long. CDR3 in DNA: TGTGCCAGCAGCCCTCGAGGGGGGCTAGCTGGGGCCAACGTCCTGACTTTC. This gives the protein CASSPRGGLAGANVLTF.

The chain carries TRBV7-2 and TRBJ2-7; unclear D gene. CDR1 is SGHTA, CDR2 FQGNSA, per germline. The CDR3 runs 15 residues. The ends were cut back, 0 bases at V and 6 bases at J, with 15 bases in the middle. CDR3 sequence reads: CASSLASLATVEQYF. The CDR3 DNA is TGTGCCAGCAGCTTAGCAAGCCTCGCGACGGTCGAGCAGTACTTC. Using reference TRBV7-2 and TRBJ2-7 for the parts outside the CDR3, the full variable domain is GAGVSQSPSNKVTEKGKDVELRCDPISGHTALYWYRQSLGQGLEFLIYFQGNSAPDKSGLPSDRFSAERTGGSVSTLTIQRTQQEDSAVYLCASSLASLATVEQYFGPGTRLTVT.

The CDR3 bases are TGTGCCGGTACCAGGGACAGTCCAGAGACCCAGTACTTC. Translation: CAGTRDSPETQYF. This chain links TRBV6-1 with TRBJ2-5, with TRBD1 matching over 7 bases. CDR1 and CDR2 (germline): MNHNS, SASEGT. Germline trimming cut 11 bases from V and 4 bases from J; bases unmatched to any gene: 10. This CDR3 has 13 residues.

CDR3 nucleotides: TGTGCCAGCTCACCACAACTAATCAAAGGGACCTCGGGTAAAGAGACCCAGTACTTC. Translated: CASSPQLIKGTSGKETQYF. J is TRBJ2-5 and V is TRBV18; D may be TRBD1 or TRBD2 (5 bases each). Germline V gene lookup returns CDR1 KGHSH and CDR2 LQKENI. The CDR3 extends over 19 amino acids. V lost 1 base and J 3 bases, leaving 24 bases between the germline ends.

The chain combines TRBV11-2 with TRBJ2-1; possibly TRBD2 for D (5 bases). The CDR3 contains 14 residues. Germline values: CDR1 SGHAT, CDR2 FQNNGV. Trimming stripped 5 bases from V and 6 bases from J, with 14 bases between. Written as DNA, the CDR3 is TGTGCCAGCAGCCCCTCCCGGACTGCCAATGAGCAGTTCTTC. Encoded protein: CASSPSRTANEQFF.

This clone was seen just once. The chain recombines TRBV5-6 with TRBJ1-4; D gene ambiguous. V was clipped by 3 bases and J by 2 bases, with 8 bases between them. The CDR3 spans 14 residues. Per the germline V gene, CDR1 is SGHDT and CDR2 is YYEEEE. The CDR3 here is CASSSWNTNEKLFF. DNA for the CDR3: TGTGCCAGCAGCTCGTGGAATACTAATGAAAAACTGTTTTTT.

CDR3 DNA: TGTGCCAGCAGCGGGGCCGGGACTAGCGGGAGTCGGAATGAGCAGTTCTTC. It yields the protein CASSGAGTSGSRNEQFF. V is TRBV5-6 and J is TRBJ2-1; TRBD2 aligns across 14 bases. The CDR3 length is 17 residues. CDR1 SGHDT and CDR2 YYEEEE come from the germline V gene. The V gene end was trimmed by 4 bases and the J gene end by 7 bases; junction bases not matched to a gene: 10.

The chain uses TRBV9 and TRBJ1-5; 7 bases align to TRBD1. The trim removed 2 bases at V and 1 base at J, leaving 0 bases unmatched. The CDR3 totals 14 residues. CDR1 is SGDLS, CDR2 YYNGEE, per germline. CDR3 nucleotides: TGTGCCAGCAGCGTGGGACAGAGCAATCAGCCCCAGCATTTT. Translation: CASSVGQSNQPQHF.

The chain uses TRBV7-3 and TRBJ1-1, with 7 bases fitting TRBD1. The CDR3 runs to 14 residues. Germline-derived CDR1 and CDR2 are SGHTA and FQGTGA. V lost 5 bases, J lost 0 bases, and 3 bases stayed unmatched. For the CDR3, the DNA is TGTGCCAGCAGCCAGGGGGGCATGAACACTGAAGCTTTCTTT. Translated, it gives CASSQGGMNTEAFF. Looking up the rest from reference TRBV7-3 and TRBJ1-1 gives the full variable domain: GAGVSQTPSNKVTEKGKYVELRCDPISGHTALYWYRQSLGQGPEFLIYFQGTGAADDSGLPNDRFFAVRPEGSVSTLKIQRTERGDSAVYLCASSQGGMNTEAFFGQGTRLTVV.

The chain links TRBV4-3 to TRBJ2-1; 11 nucleotides agree with TRBD2. Germline lookup yields CDR1 LGHNA and CDR2 YSLEER. The V segment lost 2 bases and the J segment 10 bases; nucleotides outside the gene matches: 7. This CDR3 has 15 amino acids. The CDR3 DNA sequence: TGCGCCAGCAGCCAAAGGGTAGCGGGAGGGGGCGAGCAGTTCTTC. This encodes CASSQRVAGGGEQFF.

V gene TRBV7-2 combines with J gene TRBJ2-1; 9 bases are shared with TRBD1. With 1 base clipped from V and 12 bases from J, the junction kept 10 bases outside the gene matches. Germline V gene sequence: CDR1 SGHTA, CDR2 FQGNSA. This CDR3 spans 15 amino acids. The chain's CDR3 is CASSLGGQGILGQFF. In DNA, the CDR3 is TGTGCCAGCAGCTTAGGGGGACAGGGTATACTGGGGCAGTTCTTC.

This clone showed up just a few times. The rearrangement uses TRBV18 and TRBJ1-2; 9 nucleotides agree with TRBD1. The J segment lost 4 bases and the V segment lost 0 bases, leaving 0 bases of the junction unmatched. The CDR3 sequence is 14 residues long. Germline loops: CDR1 KGHSH, CDR2 LQKENI. Here the CDR3 reads CASSPPTGGYGYTF. CDR3 bases: TGTGCCAGCTCACCACCGACAGGGGGCTATGGCTACACCTTC.

The chain joins TRBV6-6 to TRBJ2-7; 9 bases are a match to TRBD1. Per germline, CDR1 MNHNY and CDR2 SVGAGI (reference sequence). CDR3 length equals 15 residues. The V segment lost 2 bases and the J segment 6 bases; nucleotides outside the gene matches: 8. The CDR3: CASSYQGQGGSEQYF. As DNA, the CDR3 is TGTGCCAGCAGTTACCAGGGACAGGGAGGTTCCGAGCAGTACTTC.

The chain couples TRBV18 to TRBJ2-3; 14 nucleotides match TRBD2. The CDR3 consists of 17 residues. CDR1 is KGHSH and CDR2 is LQKENI in the germline V gene. V dropped 3 bases and J dropped 11; count of bases not matched to a gene: 13. CDR3: CASSPQTSGRAFQGQYF. Here the CDR3 DNA reads TGTGCCAGCTCACCTCAGACTAGCGGGAGGGCGTTCCAGGGGCAGTATTTT.